Listed below are T cell receptor beta chains from one sample, sequenced in a study of T cells in Graves' hyperthyroidism and ophthalmopathy. TCRdb fed the multiplex PCR reads into MiXCR, producing one record per CDR3 protein. Among about 640,000 distinct CDR3 sequences, around 21% were seen once, and the ten largest hold approximately 30%. What was sequenced was blood. These receptors originate from a man aged 25-40 years with Graves' ophthalmopathy. Both conserved end residues are part of each CDR3. Fields, in order: V gene, J gene, D gene, clone size, CDR3 protein, CDR3 DNA. The D gene is left open where the match is weak. Expanded clones are given a class, and other clones once, few, many or no size at all.

v_call: TRBV29-1; j_call: TRBJ1-1; d_call: .; clone_size: few; cdr3_aa: CSVGQGGLQAFF; cdr3_nt: TGCAGCGTTGGCCAAGGGGGGCTCCAAGCTTTCTTT
v_call: TRBV6-1; j_call: TRBJ2-1; d_call: TRBD1; clone_size: few; cdr3_aa: CASSGQGEIYNEQFF; cdr3_nt: TGTGCCAGCAGTGGTCAGGGGGAGATATACAATGAGCAGTTCTTC
v_call: TRBV13; j_call: TRBJ1-3; d_call: .; clone_size: .; cdr3_aa: CASSLGLSPAPNPAGNTIYF; cdr3_nt: TGTGCCAGCAGCTTAGGACTATCCCCCGCCCCAAACCCCGCTGGAAACACCATATATTTT
v_call: TRBV28; j_call: TRBJ2-7; d_call: TRBD2; clone_size: .; cdr3_aa: CASSSGLAGATHSYEQYF; cdr3_nt: TGTGCCAGCAGTTCCGGACTAGCGGGAGCAACCCACTCCTACGAGCAGTACTTC
v_call: TRBV4-2; j_call: TRBJ2-1; d_call: .; clone_size: .; cdr3_aa: CASSTGFEQFF; cdr3_nt: TGTGCCAGCAGTACAGGGTTTGAGCAGTTCTTC
v_call: TRBV5-1; j_call: TRBJ2-1; d_call: TRBD2; clone_size: .; cdr3_aa: CASTLSGRGGNEQFF; cdr3_nt: TGCGCCAGCACCCTTAGCGGGAGGGGGGGGAATGAGCAGTTCTTC
v_call: TRBV27; j_call: TRBJ2-3; d_call: .; clone_size: .; cdr3_aa: CASSLESWGTQYF; cdr3_nt: TGTGCCAGCAGTTTAGAGAGCTGGGGTACGCAGTATTTT
v_call: TRBV19; j_call: TRBJ2-2; d_call: .; clone_size: .; cdr3_aa: CASSIAQGSKELFF; cdr3_nt: TGTGCCAGTAGTATAGCCCAGGGTTCGAAGGAGCTGTTTTTT
v_call: TRBV6-1; j_call: TRBJ1-5; d_call: .; clone_size: .; cdr3_aa: CASSRTGMGQPQHF; cdr3_nt: TGTGCCAGCAGTCGAACAGGGATGGGTCAGCCCCAGCATTTT
v_call: TRBV11-2; j_call: TRBJ2-5; d_call: .; clone_size: many; cdr3_aa: CASSLGLSLVAGQETQYF; cdr3_nt: TGTGCCAGCAGCTTAGGCCTCTCCCTGGTCGCGGGGCAAGAGACCCAGTACTTC
v_call: TRBV6-1; j_call: TRBJ2-1; d_call: .; clone_size: few; cdr3_aa: CASRGTASSYNEQFF; cdr3_nt: TGTGCCAGCAGGGGGACGGCGAGCTCCTACAATGAGCAGTTCTTC
v_call: TRBV5-5; j_call: TRBJ2-7; d_call: TRBD1; clone_size: many; cdr3_aa: CASSHGQGAYEQYF; cdr3_nt: TGTGCCAGCAGTCATGGACAGGGGGCGTACGAGCAGTACTTC
v_call: TRBV29-1; j_call: TRBJ1-1; d_call: TRBD1; clone_size: .; cdr3_aa: CSGRTGPTEAFF; cdr3_nt: TGCAGCGGGAGGACAGGGCCCACTGAAGCTTTCTTT
v_call: TRBV6-2/TRBV6-3; j_call: TRBJ2-1; d_call: TRBD2; clone_size: .; cdr3_aa: CASSYSTSGSYYNEQFF; cdr3_nt: TGTGCCAGCAGTTACTCGACTAGCGGGAGTTACTACAATGAGCAGTTCTTC
v_call: TRBV19; j_call: TRBJ2-2; d_call: TRBD2; clone_size: .; cdr3_aa: CASKVFRPGSGRPTGELFF; cdr3_nt: TGTGCCAGTAAAGTTTTCCGGCCGGGGAGCGGGAGACCCACCGGGGAGCTGTTTTTT
v_call: TRBV6-1; j_call: TRBJ1-5; d_call: .; clone_size: many; cdr3_aa: CASSSSTEGYQPQHF; cdr3_nt: .
v_call: TRBV10-2; j_call: TRBJ1-5; d_call: .; clone_size: few; cdr3_aa: CASSDGGSQPQHF; cdr3_nt: TGCGCCAGCAGTGACGGGGGTAGTCAGCCCCAGCATTTT
v_call: TRBV20-1; j_call: TRBJ1-6; d_call: TRBD1; clone_size: few; cdr3_aa: CSARAQGQNSPLHF; cdr3_nt: TGCAGTGCTAGGGCACAGGGGCAAAATTCACCCCTCCACTTT
v_call: TRBV20-1; j_call: TRBJ1-1; d_call: TRBD1; clone_size: many; cdr3_aa: CSASDRVKTEAFF; cdr3_nt: TGCAGTGCTTCGGACAGGGTAAAAACTGAAGCTTTCTTT
v_call: TRBV27; j_call: TRBJ2-3; d_call: .; clone_size: many; cdr3_aa: CASSLFKRQTTDTQYF; cdr3_nt: TGTGCCAGCAGTTTATTCAAGCGGCAGACCACAGATACGCAGTATTTT
v_call: TRBV20-1; j_call: TRBJ2-5; d_call: TRBD2; clone_size: .; cdr3_aa: CSASIGGRAETQYF; cdr3_nt: TGCAGTGCTAGCATCGGCGGGAGGGCCGAGACCCAGTACTTC
v_call: TRBV30; j_call: TRBJ2-7; d_call: .; clone_size: many; cdr3_aa: CAWSVKEGASYEQYF; cdr3_nt: TGTGCCTGGAGTGTTAAGGAGGGAGCCTCCTACGAGCAGTACTTC
v_call: TRBV15; j_call: TRBJ2-2; d_call: .; clone_size: .; cdr3_aa: CATSSTSGANTGELFF; cdr3_nt: TGTGCCACCAGCAGTACGTCAGGCGCAAACACCGGGGAGCTGTTTTTT
v_call: TRBV2; j_call: TRBJ1-1; d_call: .; clone_size: few; cdr3_aa: CASSLGHSPPEAFF; cdr3_nt: TGTGCCAGCAGCCTCGGACATTCCCCACCTGAAGCTTTCTTT
v_call: TRBV11-2; j_call: TRBJ2-5; d_call: .; clone_size: many; cdr3_aa: CASRLGRFQETQYF; cdr3_nt: TGTGCCAGCAGGTTGGGACGGTTCCAAGAGACCCAGTACTTC
v_call: TRBV7-2; j_call: TRBJ1-2; d_call: .; clone_size: few; cdr3_aa: CASTPSLSSNYGYTF; cdr3_nt: TGTGCCAGCACCCCTTCTCTAAGTTCTAACTATGGCTACACCTTC
v_call: TRBV3-1; j_call: TRBJ2-3; d_call: TRBD2; clone_size: many; cdr3_aa: CASSSSGSSTDTQYF; cdr3_nt: TGTGCCAGCAGCTCTAGCGGGTCTAGCACAGATACGCAGTATTTT
v_call: TRBV12-3/TRBV12-4; j_call: TRBJ1-2; d_call: .; clone_size: many; cdr3_aa: CASSLGTEAGYTF; cdr3_nt: TGTGCCAGCAGTTTAGGGACGGAGGCGGGCTACACCTTC
v_call: TRBV28; j_call: TRBJ2-5; d_call: .; clone_size: few; cdr3_aa: CASSPPPLSAGSQETQYF; cdr3_nt: TGTGCCAGCAGTCCCCCCCCCCTCTCAGCAGGGTCTCAAGAGACCCAGTACTTC
v_call: TRBV13; j_call: TRBJ1-1; d_call: TRBD1; clone_size: .; cdr3_aa: CASSTDRVKDTEAFF; cdr3_nt: TGTGCCAGCAGCACGGACAGGGTAAAGGACACTGAAGCTTTCTTT
v_call: TRBV10-3; j_call: TRBJ2-1; d_call: .; clone_size: .; cdr3_aa: CAVGEEQGKDNEQFF; cdr3_nt: TGTGCCGTCGGGGAAGAACAGGGAAAGGACAATGAGCAGTTCTTC
v_call: TRBV11-2; j_call: TRBJ2-3; d_call: .; clone_size: .; cdr3_aa: CASSPGLVSTGTQYF; cdr3_nt: TGTGCCAGCAGCCCTGGACTGGTTAGCACAGGTACGCAGTATTTT
v_call: TRBV3-1; j_call: TRBJ2-7; d_call: TRBD2; clone_size: few; cdr3_aa: CASSQPGLPIGEQYF; cdr3_nt: TGTGCCAGCAGCCAGCCGGGACTACCCATTGGGGAGCAGTACTTC
v_call: TRBV4-2; j_call: TRBJ2-1; d_call: TRBD2; clone_size: .; cdr3_aa: CASSQAGLAVTSYNEQFF; cdr3_nt: TGTGCCAGCAGCCAAGCGGGACTAGCGGTAACGTCCTACAATGAGCAGTTCTTC